This is a list of T cell receptor beta chains from one sample in a study of blood T cell repertoires in COVID-19. Method: immunoSEQ multiplex PCR; TCRdb's copy keeps in-frame clones and lacks some. The sample holds around 320,000 clones, 90% seen once. The sample was PBMCs or T cells enriched from blood (not recorded which). The receptor set was obtained from a woman in her twenties or thirties who had been exposed to COVID-19. Each CDR3 is given with its conserved first and last residue. The D gene is left open where the match is weak. Clone size is not always given. Where it is, it says once, few, many or a class for expanded clones.

cdr3_nt: TGTGCCATCAGTCCTAGCGGTAGCTCCTACAATGAGCAGTTCTTC
cdr3_aa: CAISPSGSSYNEQFF
d_call: TRBD2
j_call: TRBJ2-1
clone_size: -
v_call: TRBV10-3

cdr3_nt: TGTGCCAGCAGTGTAAACAGGGAGAGCTATGGCTACACCTTC
cdr3_aa: CASSVNRESYGYTF
d_call: -
j_call: TRBJ1-2
clone_size: once
v_call: TRBV6-4

cdr3_nt: TGTGCCAGCAGCTTGGGTTCCAACAATGAGCAGTTCTTC
cdr3_aa: CASSLGSNNEQFF
d_call: -
j_call: TRBJ2-1
clone_size: -
v_call: TRBV5-6

cdr3_nt: TGTGCCAGCAGTTCTGGGGAGGGACGAGGCTACACCTTC
cdr3_aa: CASSSGEGRGYTF
d_call: -
j_call: TRBJ1-2
clone_size: -
v_call: TRBV6-5

cdr3_nt: TGTGCCAGCAGTGATATCAGGGGCACTGAAGCTTTCTTT
cdr3_aa: CASSDIRGTEAFF
d_call: -
j_call: TRBJ1-1
clone_size: -
v_call: TRBV6-4

cdr3_nt: TGCGCCAGCAGGTGGCAGCCGGACATCTCCTACGAGCAGTACTTC
cdr3_aa: CASRWQPDISYEQYF
d_call: -
j_call: TRBJ2-7
clone_size: many
v_call: TRBV4-1

cdr3_nt: TGTGCCAGTAGATTGAGCAGGGGAGACAATCAGCCCCAGCATTTT
cdr3_aa: CASRLSRGDNQPQHF
d_call: -
j_call: TRBJ1-5
clone_size: -
v_call: TRBV19

cdr3_nt: TGTGCCACCAAGCCCGGACAGGGGAACTACGAGCAGTACTTC
cdr3_aa: CATKPGQGNYEQYF
d_call: TRBD1
j_call: TRBJ2-7
clone_size: -
v_call: TRBV19

cdr3_nt: TGTGCCAGCAGCTTGGATTCAGGGTCGGCCAACGTCCTGACTTTC
cdr3_aa: CASSLDSGSANVLTF
d_call: -
j_call: TRBJ2-6
clone_size: -
v_call: TRBV5-4

cdr3_nt: TGTGCCAGCAGCCAAGACCCATATCAGCCCCAGCATTTT
cdr3_aa: CASSQDPYQPQHF
d_call: -
j_call: TRBJ1-5
clone_size: -
v_call: TRBV4-2

cdr3_nt: TGTGCCAGCAGTTTTCGACAGGGGAGTGAAGCTTTCTTT
cdr3_aa: CASSFRQGSEAFF
d_call: TRBD1
j_call: TRBJ1-1
clone_size: -
v_call: TRBV7-3

cdr3_nt: TGTGCCAGCAGCTGGACGGTTAGGGGCGAGCAGTACTTC
cdr3_aa: CASSWTVRGEQYF
d_call: -
j_call: TRBJ2-7
clone_size: -
v_call: TRBV7-3

cdr3_nt: TGTGCCAGTAGTATAAGTTCGCGGGGCCGAGAGGCCGGGGAGCTGTTTTTT
cdr3_aa: CASSISSRGREAGELFF
d_call: -
j_call: TRBJ2-2
clone_size: -
v_call: TRBV19

cdr3_nt: TGTGCCAGCAGTCAGACAGCTGCAACTAATGAAAAACTGTTTTTT
cdr3_aa: CASSQTAATNEKLFF
d_call: -
j_call: TRBJ1-4
clone_size: -
v_call: TRBV6-5

cdr3_nt: TGTGCCAGCGGGGGAACTAGCAGACTTCAAGAGACCCAGTACTTC
cdr3_aa: CASGGTSRLQETQYF
d_call: -
j_call: TRBJ2-5
clone_size: -
v_call: TRBV13

cdr3_nt: TGTGCCAGCAGTAAGCTGAACACTGAAGCTTTCTTT
cdr3_aa: CASSKLNTEAFF
d_call: -
j_call: TRBJ1-1
clone_size: -
v_call: TRBV12-3/TRBV12-4

cdr3_nt: TGCGCCAGCAGCCAAGAGGGCATTGTTCTGGACAGGGGGCTCTCCAGCTACAATGAGCAGTTCTTC
cdr3_aa: CASSQEGIVLDRGLSSYNEQFF
d_call: TRBD1
j_call: TRBJ2-1
clone_size: -
v_call: TRBV4-1

cdr3_nt: TGTGCCAGCAGCTCCAGGGCCTCTGGGGCCAACGTCCTGACTTTC
cdr3_aa: CASSSRASGANVLTF
d_call: -
j_call: TRBJ2-6
clone_size: -
v_call: TRBV5-4

cdr3_nt: TGTGCCAGCAGTTTGGGCAGGGTGAATGGCTACACCTTC
cdr3_aa: CASSLGRVNGYTF
d_call: -
j_call: TRBJ1-2
clone_size: few
v_call: TRBV12-3/TRBV12-4

cdr3_nt: TGTGCCAGCAGCCCCACTTCTTGGGGGCCCCTGGATGGCTACACCTTC
cdr3_aa: CASSPTSWGPLDGYTF
d_call: -
j_call: TRBJ1-2
clone_size: -
v_call: TRBV7-9

cdr3_nt: TGTGCCAGCAGTTACCGGCGGACAGGGGGTAGTGAAAAACTGTTTTTT
cdr3_aa: CASSYRRTGGSEKLFF
d_call: TRBD1
j_call: TRBJ1-4
clone_size: -
v_call: TRBV6-2/TRBV6-3

cdr3_nt: TGTGCCAGCAGCCATCGACTGCACCGTGGAAACACCATATATTTT
cdr3_aa: CASSHRLHRGNTIYF
d_call: -
j_call: TRBJ1-3
clone_size: -
v_call: TRBV28

cdr3_nt: TGTGCCAGCAGTGAAGCGAGGTGGGCGGCAGGGGGCCGGAATGAGCAGTTCTTC
cdr3_aa: CASSEARWAAGGRNEQFF
d_call: TRBD1
j_call: TRBJ2-1
clone_size: once
v_call: TRBV6-1

cdr3_nt: TGTGCCAGCAGAGCCGCAGGGTCTCGGAGCTACACCTTC
cdr3_aa: CASRAAGSRSYTF
d_call: -
j_call: TRBJ1-2
clone_size: -
v_call: TRBV7-2

cdr3_nt: TGTGCCAGCAGTGTGAGGTTGGGGCGTCTTGATCCGGTAGGCTACACCTTC
cdr3_aa: CASSVRLGRLDPVGYTF
d_call: -
j_call: TRBJ1-2
clone_size: -
v_call: TRBV5-5

cdr3_nt: TGTGCCAGCAGCTTTGAGGGTAACTATGGCTACACCTTC
cdr3_aa: CASSFEGNYGYTF
d_call: -
j_call: TRBJ1-2
clone_size: -
v_call: TRBV5-5

cdr3_nt: TGTGCCAGCAGCTCAGGGGGGAATGAGCAGTTCTTC
cdr3_aa: CASSSGGNEQFF
d_call: -
j_call: TRBJ2-1
clone_size: -
v_call: TRBV7-9

cdr3_nt: TGCGCCAGCAGCCAAGGACCGCGGGGCACAGATACGCAGTATTTT
cdr3_aa: CASSQGPRGTDTQYF
d_call: -
j_call: TRBJ2-3
clone_size: once
v_call: TRBV4-1